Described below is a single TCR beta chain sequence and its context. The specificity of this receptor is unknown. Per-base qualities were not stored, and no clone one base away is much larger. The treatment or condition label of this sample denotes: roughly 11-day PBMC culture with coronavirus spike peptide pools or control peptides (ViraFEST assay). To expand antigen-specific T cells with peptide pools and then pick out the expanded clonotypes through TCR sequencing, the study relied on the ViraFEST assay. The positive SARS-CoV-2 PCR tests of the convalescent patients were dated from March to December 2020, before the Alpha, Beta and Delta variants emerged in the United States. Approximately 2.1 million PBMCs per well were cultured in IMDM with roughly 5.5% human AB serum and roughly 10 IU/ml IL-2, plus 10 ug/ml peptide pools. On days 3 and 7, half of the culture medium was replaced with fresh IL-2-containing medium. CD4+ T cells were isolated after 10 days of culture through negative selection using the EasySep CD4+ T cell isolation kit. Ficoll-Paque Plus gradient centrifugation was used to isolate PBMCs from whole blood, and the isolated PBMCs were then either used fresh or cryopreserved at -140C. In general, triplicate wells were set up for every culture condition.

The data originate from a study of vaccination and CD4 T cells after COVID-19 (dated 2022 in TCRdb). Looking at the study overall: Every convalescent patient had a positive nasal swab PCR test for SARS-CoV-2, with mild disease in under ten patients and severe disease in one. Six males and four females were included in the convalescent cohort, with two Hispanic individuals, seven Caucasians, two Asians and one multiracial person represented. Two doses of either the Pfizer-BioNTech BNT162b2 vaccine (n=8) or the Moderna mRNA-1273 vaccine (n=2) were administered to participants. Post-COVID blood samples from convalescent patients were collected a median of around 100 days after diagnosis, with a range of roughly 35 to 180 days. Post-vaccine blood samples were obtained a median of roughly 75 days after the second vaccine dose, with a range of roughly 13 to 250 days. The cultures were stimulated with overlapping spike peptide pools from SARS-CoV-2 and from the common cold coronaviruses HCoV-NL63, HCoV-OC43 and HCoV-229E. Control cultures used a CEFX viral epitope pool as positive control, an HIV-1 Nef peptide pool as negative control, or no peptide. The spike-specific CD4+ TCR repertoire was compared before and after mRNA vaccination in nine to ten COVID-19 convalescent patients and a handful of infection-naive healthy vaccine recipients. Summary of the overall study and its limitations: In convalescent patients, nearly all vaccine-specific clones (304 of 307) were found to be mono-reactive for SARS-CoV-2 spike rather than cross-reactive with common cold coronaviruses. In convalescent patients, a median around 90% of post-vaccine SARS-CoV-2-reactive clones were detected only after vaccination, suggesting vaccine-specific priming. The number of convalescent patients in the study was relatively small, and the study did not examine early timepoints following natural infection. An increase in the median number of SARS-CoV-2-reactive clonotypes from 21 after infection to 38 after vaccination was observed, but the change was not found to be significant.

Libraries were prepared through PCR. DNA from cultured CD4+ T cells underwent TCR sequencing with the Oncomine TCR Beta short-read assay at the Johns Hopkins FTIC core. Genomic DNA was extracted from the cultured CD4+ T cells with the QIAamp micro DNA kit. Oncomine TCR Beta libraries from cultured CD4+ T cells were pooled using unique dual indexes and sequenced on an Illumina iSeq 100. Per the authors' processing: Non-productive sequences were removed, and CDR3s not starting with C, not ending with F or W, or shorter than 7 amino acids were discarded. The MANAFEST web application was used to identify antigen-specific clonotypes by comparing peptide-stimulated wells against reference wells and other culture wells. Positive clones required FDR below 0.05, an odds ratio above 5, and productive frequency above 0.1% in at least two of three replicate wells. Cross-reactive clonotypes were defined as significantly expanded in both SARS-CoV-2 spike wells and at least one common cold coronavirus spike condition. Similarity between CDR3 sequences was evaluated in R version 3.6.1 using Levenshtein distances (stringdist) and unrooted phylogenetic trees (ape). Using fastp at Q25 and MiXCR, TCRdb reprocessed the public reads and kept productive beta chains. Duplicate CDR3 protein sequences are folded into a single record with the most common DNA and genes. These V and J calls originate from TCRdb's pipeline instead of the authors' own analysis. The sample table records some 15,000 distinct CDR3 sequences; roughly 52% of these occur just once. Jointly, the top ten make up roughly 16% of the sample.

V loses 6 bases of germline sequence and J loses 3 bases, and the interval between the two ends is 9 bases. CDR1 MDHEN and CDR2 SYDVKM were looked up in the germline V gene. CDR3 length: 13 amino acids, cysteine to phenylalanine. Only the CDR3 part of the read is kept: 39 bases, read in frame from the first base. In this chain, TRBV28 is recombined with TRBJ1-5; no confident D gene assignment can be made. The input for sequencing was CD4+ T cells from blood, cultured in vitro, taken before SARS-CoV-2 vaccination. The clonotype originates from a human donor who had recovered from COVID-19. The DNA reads TGTGCCAGCAGCCGGATAAACAATCAGCCCCAGCATTTT. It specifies CASSRINNQPQHF.